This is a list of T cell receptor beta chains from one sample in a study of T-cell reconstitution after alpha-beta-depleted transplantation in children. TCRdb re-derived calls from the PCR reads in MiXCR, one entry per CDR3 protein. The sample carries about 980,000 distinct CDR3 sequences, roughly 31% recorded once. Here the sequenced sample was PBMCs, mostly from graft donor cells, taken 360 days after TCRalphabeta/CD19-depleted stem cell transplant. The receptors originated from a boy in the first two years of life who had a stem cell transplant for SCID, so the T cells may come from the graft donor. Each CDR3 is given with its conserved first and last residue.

CDR3 protein: CASSPNRGQETQYF; V gene: TRBV18
CDR3 protein: CASSLATVRGHEQFF; V gene: TRBV5-1
CDR3 protein: CSAPKPANTEAFF; V gene: TRBV20-1
CDR3 protein: CASTYRGRHEQYF; V gene: TRBV6-2/TRBV6-3
CDR3 protein: CASSHRRSGGGQGEQFF; V gene: TRBV14
CDR3 protein: CASRVPGGPPEAFF; V gene: TRBV12-3/TRBV12-4
CDR3 protein: CASMTGGLYNEQFF; V gene: TRBV7-9
CDR3 protein: CSVEGTERTDTQYF; V gene: TRBV29-1
CDR3 protein: CASSRIYNRDRDYEQYF; V gene: TRBV7-9
CDR3 protein: CSASPSYDEQYF; V gene: TRBV20-1
CDR3 protein: CSSYSGLAPNEQFF; V gene: TRBV20-1
CDR3 protein: CAISNSRSGYEQYF; V gene: TRBV10-3
CDR3 protein: CASSLLGSGSTQYF; V gene: TRBV5-6
CDR3 protein: CASSERRWNTGELFF; V gene: TRBV2
CDR3 protein: CATSGGPGAGGTDTQYF; V gene: TRBV15
CDR3 protein: CASSLVRGTATYEQYF; V gene: TRBV7-2
CDR3 protein: CASSLGGAWDQPQHF; V gene: TRBV12-3/TRBV12-4
CDR3 protein: CATSVASGGYNEQFF; V gene: TRBV24-1
CDR3 protein: CSVEGYADIQYF; V gene: TRBV29-1
CDR3 protein: CASNAVSQETQYF; V gene: TRBV12-3/TRBV12-4
CDR3 protein: CSVAGQGFYEQYF; V gene: TRBV29-1
CDR3 protein: CASSILPPFQETQYF; V gene: TRBV5-5
CDR3 protein: CASGRGNNQPQHF; V gene: TRBV12-3/TRBV12-4
CDR3 protein: CASILHLAAETQYF; V gene: TRBV12-3/TRBV12-4
CDR3 protein: CASSPGGTRQETQYF; V gene: TRBV11-2
CDR3 protein: CASSYRTVREQYF; V gene: TRBV6-5
CDR3 protein: CASRPPRQGTGGKETQYF; V gene: TRBV28
CDR3 protein: CASSPERGRNQPQHF; V gene: TRBV12-3/TRBV12-4
CDR3 protein: CSSSLASGHYEQYF; V gene: TRBV7-8
CDR3 protein: CSARDQPLETQYF; V gene: TRBV20-1
CDR3 protein: CASSQGARGSTGELFF; V gene: TRBV4-3
CDR3 protein: CASSLELAGGTSTDTQYF; V gene: TRBV5-1
CDR3 protein: CASRRDRGRTGELFF; V gene: TRBV2
CDR3 protein: CASSQPGRGETQYF; V gene: TRBV4-1
CDR3 protein: CASSLAGAKNIQYF; V gene: TRBV5-1
CDR3 protein: CASSFSTDTQYF; V gene: TRBV12-3/TRBV12-4
CDR3 protein: CAATSAGEQYF; V gene: TRBV3-1
CDR3 protein: CASSLVGSLSSYNEQFF; V gene: TRBV5-1
CDR3 protein: CASSTSGIGTTDTQYF; V gene: TRBV28